A single TCR beta chain is shown here with its context. This entry comes from a study of blood T cell repertoires in COVID-19. The wider study: Material from acute and convalescent COVID-19 was sourced from the United States, Italy and Spain. Sources were T cells, B-cell-depleted T cells, or PBMCs; the material itself was cDNA or gDNA.

Germline assignment: CDR1 PRHDT and CDR2 FYEKMQ (reference sequence). The CDR3 extends over 12 amino acids. Trimming shortened V by 5 bases and J by 0 bases, and 5 bases separated the two germline ends. Per the original data handling: Nucleated cell number was recorded as an estimate derived from reference gene primer amplification. Libraries were prepared by immunoSEQ multiplex PCR; TCRdb keeps only in-frame clonotypes and omits some of them. That table gives V, J and clone size, and the DNA gave D and trimming. The sample consists of hundreds of thousands of clones, nearly 90% of them appearing once.

V is TRBV13 and J is TRBJ2-7; D ambiguous. The receptor was derived from a woman between 40 and 55 years old with COVID-19, enrolled during active disease. The sequenced material came from peripheral blood. The CDR3 reads CASSVSSYEQYF. In nucleotides, the CDR3 is TGTGCCAGCAGCGTTAGCTCCTACGAGCAGTACTTC.